These T cell receptor beta chains were read from a single sample in a study of cytomegalovirus exposure and HLA in healthy donors. Repertoires were generated with immunoSEQ multiplex PCR, while TCRdb's copy carries only in-frame clones and drops some. Found here are about 300,000 clones, more than 80% of them singletons; the top ten hold 3% to 4%. The sequenced sample consisted of PBMCs. Every receptor here comes from a man aged 35-49 years in good health and CMV-seropositive. The CDR3 runs from the conserved cysteine through the conserved F or W. A D gene is named only where the DNA matches it firmly. The size of a clone is reported for some rows only, either as once, few or many, or as a class for expanded clones.

CDR3 length	V gene	D gene	clone size	J gene	CDR3 DNA	CDR3 protein
15	TRBV13	TRBD2	.	TRBJ2-1	TGTGCCAGCAGCTTGGGACTAGCGAAATACAATGAGCAGTTCTTC	CASSLGLAKYNEQFF
14	TRBV14	.	.	TRBJ2-1	TGTGCCAGCAGCCGGACTACCCGGTCCGGTGAGCAGTTCTTC	CASSRTTRSGEQFF
14	TRBV2	TRBD1	.	TRBJ1-4	TGTGCCAGCAGTGAAAGGGGACAGGTTGAAAAACTGTTTTTT	CASSERGQVEKLFF
16	TRBV7-9	TRBD2	.	TRBJ2-5	TGTGCCAGCAGCTCAGCTAGCGGGAGGGCCAGAGAGACCCAGTACTTC	CASSSASGRARETQYF
13	TRBV6-1	TRBD2	.	TRBJ2-7	TGTGCCAGCAGGACTAGCGGGAGGGGAGAGCAGTACTTC	CASRTSGRGEQYF
14	TRBV6-6	.	few	TRBJ2-7	TGTGCCAGCAGTTACCTGACTAGGGCCTACGAGCAGTACTTC	CASSYLTRAYEQYF
14	TRBV19	.	few	TRBJ1-5	TGTGCCAGTACCTACCAGGGCAACAATCAGCCCCAGCATTTT	CASTYQGNNQPQHF
12	TRBV5-8	.	.	TRBJ2-7	TGTGCCAGCAGCGACAGGTCCTACGAGCAGTACTTC	CASSDRSYEQYF
14	TRBV4-3	.	.	TRBJ1-2	TGCGCCAGCAGCCAAGTTCTGGAGGGAATGGGCTACACCTTC	CASSQVLEGMGYTF
12	TRBV5-4	.	.	TRBJ2-7	TGTGCCAGCATCGACCGCTCGGGCGAGCAGTACTTC	CASIDRSGEQYF
15	TRBV7-2	.	.	TRBJ2-3	TGTGCCAGCGGCTCCGGGACATCCCGCACAGATACGCAGTATTTT	CASGSGTSRTDTQYF
13	TRBV27	TRBD1	.	TRBJ1-2	TGTGCCACCAGCGGACAGGGTCATCGAGGGTACACCTTC	CATSGQGHRGYTF
14	TRBV5-1	TRBD2	few	TRBJ2-7	TGCGCCAGCAGCTTGGCGGGAGGGCCCTACGAGCAGTACTTC	CASSLAGGPYEQYF
14	TRBV11-3	.	few	TRBJ2-2	TGTGCCAGCAGCTTGGATAGGGGGTCCGGGGAGCTGTTTTTT	CASSLDRGSGELFF
15	TRBV5-4	TRBD1	.	TRBJ1-2	TGTGCCAGCAGGGCGGACAGGGTACTAGGCTATGGCTACACCTTC	CASRADRVLGYGYTF
17	TRBV4-1	TRBD1	.	TRBJ1-5	TGCGCCAGCAGCCAAGAGCCTGACAGGGGGCGAGGTCAGCCCCAGCATTTT	CASSQEPDRGRGQPQHF
14	TRBV5-6	TRBD1	.	TRBJ1-2	TGTGCCAGCAGCTTGGCCCAGGGGGCGGATGGCTACACCTTC	CASSLAQGADGYTF
14	TRBV10-2	TRBD1	.	TRBJ1-3	TGCGCCAGCAGCCCCGACAGGGGATCGAACACCATATATTTT	CASSPDRGSNTIYF
13	TRBV2	TRBD1	few	TRBJ2-7	TGTGCCAGCAGTGGTGACAGGGCGGGTGAGCAGTACTTC	CASSGDRAGEQYF
17	TRBV6-8	.	once	TRBJ1-1	TGTGCCAGCAGAACCGACTTGTTGGACAGCTTTAACACTGAAGCTTTCTTT	CASRTDLLDSFNTEAFF
15	TRBV27	TRBD2	once	TRBJ2-5	TGTGCCAGCAGTTTTTTGGCGGGAGGCGGGGAGACCCAGTACTTC	CASSFLAGGGETQYF
13	TRBV5-1	.	few	TRBJ1-1	TGCGCCAGCAGCCGTATTACTGGGACAGAAGCTTTCTTT	CASSRITGTEAFF
15	TRBV6-4	.	.	TRBJ2-3	TGTGCCACTGCGGGACGGGGTCTTGGCACAGATACGCAGTATTTT	CATAGRGLGTDTQYF
12	TRBV28	.	.	TRBJ2-3	TGTGCCAGCAGTGGGGCCACAGATACGCAGTATTTT	CASSGATDTQYF
15	TRBV19	TRBD1	.	TRBJ2-1	TGTGCCAGTAGCCAGACAGGGTCTACCTACAATGAGCAGTTCTTC	CASSQTGSTYNEQFF
17	TRBV18	TRBD1	few	TRBJ2-1	TGTGCCAGCTCACCAAGGACAGGGGGCGCAACCTACAATGAGCAGTTCTTC	CASSPRTGGATYNEQFF
16	TRBV5-1	.	.	TRBJ2-1	TGCGCCAGCAGCTTTGCTCCTACAGGGTTGGGGAATGAGCAGTTCTTC	CASSFAPTGLGNEQFF
13	TRBV2	TRBD1	.	TRBJ1-5	TGTGCCAGCAGTTCAGGGGGGAATCAGCCCCAGCATTTT	CASSSGGNQPQHF
14	TRBV7-9	.	.	TRBJ2-7	TGTGCCAGCAGCTTAGAGGAGGAATCCTACGAGCAGTACTTC	CASSLEEESYEQYF
15	TRBV7-8	TRBD2	.	TRBJ2-7	TGTGCCAGCAGCTTGTATGTGGGGGGGGCCTACGAGCAGTACTTC	CASSLYVGGAYEQYF
17	TRBV4-3	TRBD1	.	TRBJ2-2	TGCGCCAGCAGCCAAAACTCCGGGACAGCGTACACCGGGGAGCTGTTTTTT	CASSQNSGTAYTGELFF
12	TRBV7-8	.	once	TRBJ2-7	TGTGCCAGCAGCTTAGCCGACAACGAGCAGTACTTC	CASSLADNEQYF
15	TRBV6-5	TRBD2	.	TRBJ2-7	TGTGCCAGCAGTTACTCCTCTAGCGGGACGTACGAGCAGTACTTC	CASSYSSSGTYEQYF
14	TRBV28	TRBD2	.	TRBJ2-7	TGTGCCAGCAGACGACTAGCGGGACGTGGAGAGCAGTACTTC	CASRRLAGRGEQYF
15	TRBV27	TRBD2	.	TRBJ2-7	TGTGCCAGCAGTTTATGGCGGGAGGGGAACTACGAGCAGTACTTC	CASSLWREGNYEQYF
16	TRBV7-2	.	.	TRBJ2-6	TGTGCCAGCAGCTTAAGGGCAGGGTCTGGGGCCAACGTCCTGACTTTC	CASSLRAGSGANVLTF
14	TRBV7-9	.	.	TRBJ2-7	TGTGCCAGCAGCCCTGAACAGGGAGGGTACGAGCAGTACTTC	CASSPEQGGYEQYF
15	TRBV6-5	.	.	TRBJ1-2	TGTGCCAGCAGTTACTCGATGGGCTCTAACTATGGCTACACCTTC	CASSYSMGSNYGYTF
15	TRBV27	TRBD1	.	TRBJ2-3	TGTGCCAGCAGTCCAAGGGACAGGGTGAAAGATACGCAGTATTTT	CASSPRDRVKDTQYF
16	TRBV18	.	.	TRBJ1-2	TGTGCCAGCTCACTCCAGGGAGGGCGGCCGCGGGGCGGCTACACCTTC	CASSLQGGRPRGGYTF
13	TRBV7-3	.	once	TRBJ2-3	TGTGCCAGCAGCTTAACGGGGGGAGATACGCAGTATTTT	CASSLTGGDTQYF